This TCR beta chain was found in a study of beta chain features in type 1 diabetes. Study results and limitations: When Type 1 diabetes patients were examined, their TCRB CDR3s proved moderately but significantly shorter in all four CD4+ subsets.

Regarding this clone: Its specificity is not known.

Reverse transcription of all isolated RNA meant that expressed TCRB transcripts were sequenced. Generated by immunoSEQ multiplex PCR, the TCRdb table keeps only in-frame clones and is missing some. The sample records about 52,000 clones, around 45% being singletons. The sequence derives from a man aged 25-45 years with type 1 diabetes. Specimen: Tregs from blood.

The CDR3 nucleotides are TGTGCCAGCAGTTTACCTACAGGGGCCTACGAGCAGTACTTC. Translated, it gives CASSLPTGAYEQYF. The chain couples TRBV28 to TRBJ2-7; 7 bases are a match to TRBD1. V lost 2 bases, J lost 2 bases, and 3 bases stayed unmatched. The CDR3 sequence is 14 residues long. Per germline, CDR1 MDHEN and CDR2 SYDVKM.